This T cell receptor (beta chain) was identified during a study of cytomegalovirus exposure and HLA in healthy donors. The germline CDR1 and CDR2 sequences are LNHDA and SQIVND (reference sequence). The CDR3 loop spans 12 amino acids. Trimming stripped 2 bases from V and 4 bases from J, with 5 bases between. Both 60 Vbeta primers and 13 Jbeta primers went into the PCR. The repertoire was sequenced with immunoSEQ multiplex PCR; TCRdb's copy has only in-frame clones and lacks some. The sample contains roughly 240,000 clones, about 88% of which appear only once. At sampling all donors were nominally healthy, likely with unrecorded immune exposures. Study outcomes and limitations: Confirmation was obtained in vitro that three CMV-associated chains are specific for CMV antigens. Looking again later, the authors saw that most CMV-associated TCR beta chains seemed HLA-restricted.

This clone was found once. Its antigen is unknown. The TCR originated in a girl aged 2-10 years in good health and CMV-seronegative. The chain links TRBV19 to TRBJ2-5; no reliable D call. The specimen sequenced was PBMCs. DNA for the CDR3: TGTGCCAGTAGTATATCCGTAGAGACCCAGTACTTC. It codes for CASSISVETQYF.